This T cell receptor (beta chain) was profiled in a study of T cell responses to AZD1222 COVID-19 vaccine. Findings of the study overall: Nearly half of spike-specific TCRs reportedly target unmutated variant regions. Receipt of two AZD1222 doses was followed by a rise in Spike-specific TCR breadth and depth.

In regard to this clone: Its antigen is unidentified.

The table came from immunoSEQ multiplex PCR; TCRdb's copy has only in-frame clones and leaves some out. The data hold about 92,000 clones, with 85% to 90% observed a single time. Trimming cost V 1 base and J 5 bases, with 12 bases left between them. The CDR3 totals 14 residues. Germline CDR1 and CDR2: SGHNT and YENEEA. The sequence was obtained from an adult in good health. The chain has TRBV11-3 and TRBJ2-7; D possibly uses TRBD1 or TRBD2 (6 bases each). Specimen: peripheral blood, collected on day 0 of AZD1222 vaccination. The CDR3 here is CASSLGGTPNEQYF. The CDR3 bases are TGTGCCAGCAGCTTAGGCGGGACACCGAACGAGCAGTACTTC.